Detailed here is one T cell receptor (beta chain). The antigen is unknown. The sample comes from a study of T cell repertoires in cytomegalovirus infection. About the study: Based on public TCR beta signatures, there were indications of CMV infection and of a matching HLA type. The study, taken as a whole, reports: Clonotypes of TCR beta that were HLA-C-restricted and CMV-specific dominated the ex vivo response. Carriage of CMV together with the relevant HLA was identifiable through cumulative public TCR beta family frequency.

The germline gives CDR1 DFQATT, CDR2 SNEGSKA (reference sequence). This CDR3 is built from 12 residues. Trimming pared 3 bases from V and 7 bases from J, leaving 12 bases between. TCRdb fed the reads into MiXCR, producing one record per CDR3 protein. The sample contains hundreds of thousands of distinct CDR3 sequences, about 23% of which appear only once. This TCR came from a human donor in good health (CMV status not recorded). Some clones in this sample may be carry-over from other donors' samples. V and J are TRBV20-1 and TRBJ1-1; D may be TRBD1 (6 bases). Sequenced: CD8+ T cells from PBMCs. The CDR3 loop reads CSASEGGVEAFF. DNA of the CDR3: TGCAGTGCTAGCGAGGGGGGTGTTGAAGCTTTCTTT.